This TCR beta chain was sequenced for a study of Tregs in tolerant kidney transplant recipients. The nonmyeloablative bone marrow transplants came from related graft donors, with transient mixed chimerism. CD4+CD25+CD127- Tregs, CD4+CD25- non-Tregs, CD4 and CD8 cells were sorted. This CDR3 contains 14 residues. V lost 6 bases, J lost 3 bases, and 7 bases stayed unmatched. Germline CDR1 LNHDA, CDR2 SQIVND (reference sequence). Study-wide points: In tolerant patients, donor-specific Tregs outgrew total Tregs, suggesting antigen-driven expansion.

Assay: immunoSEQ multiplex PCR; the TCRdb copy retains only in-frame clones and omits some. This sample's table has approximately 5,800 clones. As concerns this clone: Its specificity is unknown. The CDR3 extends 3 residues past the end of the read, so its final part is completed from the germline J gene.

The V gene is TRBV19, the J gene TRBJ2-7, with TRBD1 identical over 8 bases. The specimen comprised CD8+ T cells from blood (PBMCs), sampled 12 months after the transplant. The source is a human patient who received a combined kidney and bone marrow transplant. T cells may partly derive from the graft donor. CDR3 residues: CASRAGTGDYEQYF. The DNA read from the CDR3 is TGTGCCAGTAGAGCCGGGACAGGTGACTACGAG. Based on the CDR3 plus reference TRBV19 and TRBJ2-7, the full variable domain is DGGITQSPKYLFRKEGQNVTLSCEQNLNHDAMYWYRQDPGQGLRLIYYSQIVNDFQKGDIAEGYSVSREKKESFPLTVTSAQKNPTAFYLCASRAGTGDYEQYFGPGTRLTVT.